Below are 6 T cell receptor beta chains sequenced from a single sample in a study of identical twins. Each CDR3 protein gets one entry after TCRdb re-called the 5' RACE reads with MiXCR. The sample carries 500,000 to 600,000 distinct CDR3 sequences, 20% to 25% recorded once. These sequences were also reported in another study, on T cells expressing NK-cell markers.

The sample was CD4+ T cells sorted from blood. Source of these receptors: a woman aged 18-29 years in good health.

In this sample, this clonotype turned up a few times. This chain links TRBV6-2 or TRBV6-3 with TRBJ2-5, with unresolved D. Trimming removed 8 bases at V and 5 bases at J, with 12 bases between. The CDR3 consists of 12 residues. Germline V CDR1 and CDR2: MNHEY, SVGEGT. CDR3 coding DNA: TGTGCCAGCGATGGACGAACGGAGACCCAGTACTTC. It yields the protein CASDGRTETQYF.

The genes are TRBV3-1 and TRBJ2-5; a weak D match, TRBD1 (7 bases). Germline loops: CDR1 LGHDT, CDR2 YNNKEL (reference sequence). V lost 3 bases and J lost 4, with 15 bases in between. The CDR3 spans 15 residues. The CDR3 sequence: CASSQQQGRRETQYF. The DNA of the CDR3 is TGTGCCAGCAGCCAGCAACAGGGGAGGAGAGAGACCCAGTACTTC.

This clonotype was counted ten times or more. The chain recombines TRBV12-3 or TRBV12-4 with TRBJ1-2; D may be TRBD1 (5 bases). The CDR3 runs 13 residues. V was cut by 3 bases and J by 7 bases, with 12 bases left in between. The CDR3 loop reads CASSFRGIGGYTF. The CDR3, as DNA: TGTGCCAGCAGTTTTAGGGGAATTGGTGGCTACACCTTC.

This clonotype was observed a handful of times. The chain couples TRBV29-1 to TRBJ2-3, with D perhaps matching TRBD2 (5 bases). Looked up from germline, CDR1 is SQVTM and CDR2 is ANQGSEA. The CDR3 loop spans 13 amino acids. The V end lost 4 bases, the J end lost 2 bases, and 10 bases lay between the germline ends. The CDR3 region has the DNA TGCAGCGTTGGCCCAGCGGACACAGATACGCAGTATTTT. Amino acid sequence: CSVGPADTDTQYF.

The chain couples TRBV5-5 to TRBJ2-7; 7 nucleotides match TRBD2. Trimming cost V 4 bases and J 5 bases; bases outside gene matches: 9. Germline CDR1 is SGHKS and CDR2 is YYEKEE (reference sequence). CDR3 size: 14 residues. The CDR3 coding sequence is TGTGCCAGCAGCCCGTGGGGGGGATCTAACGAGCAGTACTTC. This translates into CASSPWGGSNEQYF.

The chain links TRBV20-1 to TRBJ1-5; D gene ambiguous. The V gene's germline CDR1 is DFQATT and CDR2 SNEGSKA (reference sequence). The ends were cut back, 0 bases at V and 6 bases at J, with 12 bases in the middle. CDR3 size: 14 residues. The CDR3 protein is CSAREGEGRQPQHF. The CDR3 DNA is TGCAGTGCTAGAGAGGGAGAGGGCCGTCAGCCCCAGCATTTT.